This entry is about one TCR beta chain. CDR3 length: 13 amino acids. This entry belongs to a study of monozygotic twins with inflammatory bowel disease. Reprocessing the 5' RACE reads, TCRdb reports a single entry for every CDR3 protein and omits DNA. The sample's table shows about 380,000 distinct CDR3 sequences. The receptor was derived from a human donor with ulcerative colitis or Crohn's disease, or a healthy co-twin of an affected twin (not recorded which). The sample was blood. The chain combines TRBV12-3 or TRBV12-4 with TRBJ1-4; TCRdb returns TRBD1, unconfirmable since there is no DNA. This chain's CDR3 is CASSRGESEKLFF.